These 29 T cell receptor beta chains came from one sample sequenced in a study of early T cells in non-severe SARS-CoV-2 infection. TCRdb called the 5' RACE reads again in MiXCR, with one record for every CDR3 protein. The data show tens of thousands of distinct CDR3 sequences, around 14% seen once. Sequencing was carried out using whole blood. The receptor source for this set is an adult who was a healthcare worker with PCR-confirmed SARS-CoV-2 infection or an uninfected control (not recorded which).

J is TRBJ2-3 and V is TRBV12-3 or TRBV12-4; D is perhaps TRBD2 (5 bases). Deletions cut 8 bases from V and 0 bases from J, with 6 bases between. CDR3 size: 12 residues. The CDR3 DNA follows: TGTGCCAGCCGGACTAGCACAGATACGCAGTATTTT. Translating it yields CASRTSTDTQYF.

This clonotype turned up a few times. The chain recombines TRBV6-5 with TRBJ2-6; TRBD1 agrees at 8 bases. In germline, CDR1 is MNHEY, CDR2 SVGAGI. The V segment lost 7 bases and the J segment 0 bases; nucleotides outside the gene matches: 11. The CDR3 covers 18 residues. CDR3 residues: CASIKEGTGASGANVLTF. The CDR3, as DNA: TGTGCCAGCATCAAAGAGGGGACAGGAGCCTCTGGGGCCAACGTCCTGACTTTC.

The chain joins TRBV3-1 to TRBJ2-3; D ambiguous. CDR3 length equals 12 residues. CDR1 and CDR2 (germline): LGHDT, YNNKEL (reference sequence). V dropped 5 bases and J dropped 6 bases, with 9 bases sitting between them. This CDR3 reads CASSAWSDTQYF. The CDR3 coding sequence is TGTGCCAGCAGCGCCTGGTCGGATACGCAGTATTTT.

V is TRBV9 and J is TRBJ2-1, with 10 nucleotides matching TRBD2. This CDR3 is built from 18 residues. The V gene's germline CDR1 is SGDLS and CDR2 YYNGEE. The J segment lost 0 bases and the V segment lost 2 bases, leaving 8 bases of the junction unmatched. In nucleotides, the CDR3 is TGTGCCAGCAGCGTTAAGGGTAGCGGGAGGACCTCCTACAATGAGCAGTTCTTC. Its protein product is CASSVKGSGRTSYNEQFF.

Ten or more counts support this clonotype. The genes are TRBV27 and TRBJ2-3, with unresolved D. V was pared by 0 bases and J by 3 bases, with 13 bases between. The CDR3 has 16 residues. In germline, CDR1 is MNHEY, CDR2 SMNVEV (reference sequence). The CDR3 DNA is TGTGCCAGCAGTTTATCGGCGCCGGTTGGTACAGATACGCAGTATTTT. This translates into CASSLSAPVGTDTQYF.

The genes are TRBV3-1 and TRBJ2-7; a possible D gene is TRBD2 (6 bases). Trimming stripped 0 bases from V and 5 bases from J, with 8 bases between. This CDR3 contains 13 residues. CDR1 and CDR2 from the germline V gene are LGHDT and YNNKEL (reference sequence). CDR3 DNA: TGTGCCAGCAGCCAAGATTGGAGGGACGAGCAGTACTTC. Protein: CASSQDWRDEQYF.

V gene TRBV28 combines with J gene TRBJ2-2, with D perhaps given as TRBD1 or TRBD2 (5 bases each). V was trimmed by 8 bases and J by 1 base, leaving 11 bases between them. The CDR3 covers 14 residues. The V gene's germline CDR1 is MDHEN and CDR2 SYDVKM. The CDR3, as DNA: TGTGCCAGCTTTAGGGGACGGAACACCGGGGAGCTGTTTTTT. Translation: CASFRGRNTGELFF.

This rearrangement joins TRBV10-3 to TRBJ2-1, with unresolved D. The CDR3 is made up of 16 amino acids. V was pared by 10 bases and J by 5 bases, with 24 bases between. Germline V gene lookup returns CDR1 ENHRY and CDR2 SYGVKD. The CDR3 DNA follows: TGTGCCACCGATAACCCATCTACCTTCCCTGACAATGAGCAGTTCTTC. Amino acid sequence: CATDNPSTFPDNEQFF.

The V and J genes are TRBV4-1 and TRBJ2-7; the D gene is possibly TRBD2 (7 bases). V gave up 4 bases and J gave up 0 bases, with 16 bases separating them. CDR3 length: 16 amino acids. The germline gives CDR1 MGHRA, CDR2 YSYEKL. The CDR3 nucleotides read TGCGCCAGCAGCCCTTCGGGGGGCGATCTCTCCTACGAGCAGTACTTC. This sequence encodes CASSPSGGDLSYEQYF.

This clonotype was seen a handful of times. The gene calls are TRBV29-1 and TRBJ1-4, with D possibly being TRBD1 (6 bases). V dropped 6 bases and J dropped 6 bases, with 17 bases sitting between them. The CDR3 is 14 amino acids. Germline V gene lookup returns CDR1 SQVTM and CDR2 ANQGSEA. The CDR3 bases are TGCAGCGTCGCGTTCAGGGGATCGGATGAAAAACTGTTTTTT. Amino acid sequence: CSVAFRGSDEKLFF. The full variable domain, with the rest looked up from reference TRBV29-1 and TRBJ1-4, is SAVISQKPSRDICQRGTSLTIQCQVDSQVTMMFWYRQQPGQSLTLIATANQGSEATYESGFVIDKFPISRPNLTFSTLTVSNMSPEDSSIYLCSVAFRGSDEKLFFGSGTQLSVL.

CDR3 nucleotides: TGTGCCAGCAGCTTAGCAGGAGGGGTTAAGACCGGGGAGCTGTTTTTT. Protein sequence: CASSLAGGVKTGELFF. This chain connects TRBV7-8 to TRBJ2-2; perhaps TRBD2 as D (6 bases). Trimming took off 0 bases at V and 5 bases at J, with 13 bases between the two ends. Germline CDR1 is SGHVS and CDR2 is FQNEAQ. This CDR3 spans 16 amino acids.

About this clonotype: A read error may be the cause here, since a much bigger clone is one base away. This rearrangement joins TRBV7-2 to TRBJ2-5; D remains ambiguous. This CDR3 has 14 residues. The germline CDR1 and CDR2 sequences are SGHTA and FQGNSA. The CDR3 DNA sequence: TGTGTCAGCAGCGCCCGTTCCGGCCCGGAGACCCAGTACTTC. This sequence encodes CVSSARSGPETQYF.

The rearrangement joins TRBV2 to TRBJ1-1; D is perhaps TRBD1 (6 bases). The V end lost 7 bases, the J end lost 5 bases, and 20 bases lay between the germline ends. Germline V gives CDR1 SNHLY, CDR2 FYNNEI. This CDR3 region has 15 residues. The CDR3 here is CASTPSRGGDTEAFF. The CDR3 region has the DNA TGTGCCAGCACCCCCAGCCGGGGGGGCGATACTGAAGCTTTCTTT.

In regard to this clonotype: Relative to the germline gene, one junction end is altered; a read error may explain this. This rearrangement joins TRBV5-1 to TRBJ2-5; maybe TRBD2 (6 bases). This CDR3 is 16 amino acids long. Germline values: CDR1 SGHRS, CDR2 YFSETQ. The CDR3 DNA reads TGCGCCAGCAACTTGGCTGGAACTAGCTGGGAAGAGACCCAGTACTTC. It specifies CASNLAGTSWEETQYF.

This clonotype has a handful of counts. V gene TRBV19 combines with J gene TRBJ1-1, with D maybe TRBD1 (6 bases). This CDR3 comprises 13 residues. From germline, CDR1 is LNHDA and CDR2 SQIVND (reference sequence). Trimming took off 7 bases at V and 5 bases at J, with 14 bases between the two ends. The CDR3 here is CASTPGGGTEAFF. The CDR3 DNA follows: TGTGCCAGTACCCCAGGAGGGGGGACTGAAGCTTTCTTT.

This clonotype has more than one count but fewer than ten. In nucleotides, the CDR3 is TGTGCCAGCAGTTTGAGCAGCCGTACAGATACGCAGTATTTT. Its translation: CASSLSSRTDTQYF. The J gene is TRBJ2-3, the V gene TRBV27; D is ambiguous. Germline V gene sequence: CDR1 MNHEY, CDR2 SMNVEV (reference sequence). The CDR3 is 14 amino acids. Trimming removed 3 bases at V and 3 bases at J, with 10 bases between.

This clonotype was observed a handful of times. V is TRBV13 and J is TRBJ2-2; D possibly corresponds to TRBD2 (5 bases). V lost 0 bases and J 3 bases, leaving 8 bases between the germline ends. Per the germline V gene, CDR1 is PRHDT and CDR2 is FYEKMQ (reference sequence). The CDR3 is 15 amino acids. The CDR3 spells CASSLGGLYTGELFF. In DNA form, the CDR3 reads TGTGCCAGCAGCTTAGGCGGACTCTACACCGGGGAGCTGTTTTTT.

The chain carries TRBV7-2 and TRBJ2-1; D remains ambiguous. Germline values: CDR1 SGHTA, CDR2 FQGNSA. The CDR3 extends over 12 amino acids. With 1 base removed from V and 15 bases from J, the gap between germline ends came to 13 bases. The CDR3 here is CASSLVANNPFF. CDR3 coding DNA: TGTGCCAGCAGCTTAGTTGCTAACAACCCGTTCTTC.

This clonotype was observed a handful of times. The CDR3 region is CASSQGIAGLYNEQFF. The CDR3 nucleotides are TGTGCCAGCAGCCAAGGGATTGCAGGGCTCTACAATGAGCAGTTCTTC. This chain uses TRBV16 with TRBJ2-1; a possible D gene is TRBD1 (5 bases). The V and J ends lost 2 bases and 3 bases respectively, with 14 bases between them. The CDR3 spans 16 residues. Germline CDR1 KGHSY, CDR2 FQNENV.

This chain uses TRBV7-9 with TRBJ1-3; no clear D. This CDR3 is built from 15 residues. Germline-derived CDR1 and CDR2 are SEHNR and FQNEAQ (reference sequence). V shed 6 bases and J shed 0 bases, with 12 bases lying between them. The CDR3 sequence: CASSEKSNSGNTIYF. Here the CDR3 DNA reads TGTGCCAGCAGTGAAAAAAGCAACTCTGGAAACACCATATATTTT.

This chain joins TRBV30 and TRBJ2-2; no firm D call. V dropped 0 bases and J dropped 3 bases, with 5 bases sitting between them. This CDR3 has 13 residues. Germline values: CDR1 GTSNPN, CDR2 SVGIG (reference sequence). CDR3 sequence reads: CAWSVLDTGELFF. The CDR3 region has the DNA TGTGCCTGGAGTGTACTGGACACCGGGGAGCTGTTTTTT.

This clonotype was seen only a few times. The gene calls are TRBV7-2 and TRBJ1-1, with 7 bases aligning to TRBD1. The CDR3 runs 12 residues. Germline V gene data show CDR1 as SGHTA and CDR2 as FQGNSA. V lost 5 bases and J lost 6; bases outside the gene matches: 3. CDR3 DNA sequence: TGTGCCAGCAGCGACAGGGACCCTGAAGCTTTCTTT. Translating it yields CASSDRDPEAFF. Looking up the rest from reference TRBV7-2 and TRBJ1-1 gives the full variable domain: GAGVSQSPSNKVTEKGKDVELRCDPISGHTALYWYRQSLGQGLEFLIYFQGNSAPDKSGLPSDRFSAERTGGSVSTLTIQRTQQEDSAVYLCASSDRDPEAFFGQGTRLTVV.

The chain recombines TRBV29-1 with TRBJ1-5, with 7 bases matching TRBD1. With 5 bases clipped from V and 7 bases from J, the junction kept 5 bases outside the gene matches. Germline values: CDR1 SQVTM, CDR2 ANQGSEA. The CDR3 totals 12 residues. CDR3 coding DNA: TGCAGCGTTACGACAGGGAGGCAGCCCCAGCATTTT. This translates into CSVTTGRQPQHF. Supplemented by reference TRBV29-1 and TRBJ1-5, the full variable domain reads SAVISQKPSRDICQRGTSLTIQCQVDSQVTMMFWYRQQPGQSLTLIATANQGSEATYESGFVIDKFPISRPNLTFSTLTVSNMSPEDSSIYLCSVTTGRQPQHFGDGTRLSIL.

The V and J genes are TRBV9 and TRBJ2-7; D is ambiguous. Trimming left V 0 bases short and J 4 bases short, with 11 bases between. The CDR3 length is 14 residues. Germline lookup yields CDR1 SGDLS and CDR2 YYNGEE. The CDR3 DNA reads TGTGCCAGCAGCGTAGACCAAGGAGAGTACGAGCAGTACTTC. Its protein is CASSVDQGEYEQYF.

This clonotype occurred a few times. The chain has TRBV7-9 and TRBJ1-3; D not resolved. This CDR3 comprises 14 residues. The germline V and J ends were trimmed by 1 base and 4 bases, with 8 bases remaining between them. Germline assignment: CDR1 SEHNR and CDR2 FQNEAQ (reference sequence). CDR3 nucleotides: TGTGCCAGCAGCTTAGAAGGGTTAGGAAACACCATATATTTT. Encoded protein: CASSLEGLGNTIYF.

CDR3 nucleotides: TGTGCCAGCAGCACGGATGCGGATACAGATACGCAGTATTTT. This gives the protein CASSTDADTDTQYF. V is TRBV28 and J is TRBJ2-3; D remains unclear. CDR3 length equals 14 residues. Trimming took off 6 bases at V and 3 bases at J, with 13 bases between the two ends. Germline assignment: CDR1 MDHEN and CDR2 SYDVKM.

This clonotype showed up just a few times. V is TRBV27 and J is TRBJ2-3; TRBD2 matches 8 bases. V dropped 3 bases and J dropped 2; count of bases not matched to a gene: 4. The CDR3 has 15 amino acids. In germline, CDR1 is MNHEY, CDR2 SMNVEV (reference sequence). The CDR3: CASSFLTSVTDTQYF. The CDR3 DNA follows: TGTGCCAGCAGTTTCTTGACTAGCGTCACAGATACGCAGTATTTT.

The chain combines TRBV13 with TRBJ2-5; the match to TRBD2 covers 13 bases. V lost 5 bases to trimming and J lost 3 bases; unmatched junction nucleotides: 9. Per the germline V gene, CDR1 is PRHDT and CDR2 is FYEKMQ (reference sequence). This CDR3 contains 17 residues. In DNA form, the CDR3 reads TGTGCCAGCAGCGCAGGACTAGCGGGGGAGAATGAAGAGACCCAGTACTTC. Translation gives CASSAGLAGENEETQYF.

This sequence joins TRBV4-1 and TRBJ1-1; D remains unclear. In germline, CDR1 is MGHRA, CDR2 YSYEKL. V was cut by 0 bases and J by 9 bases, with 14 bases left in between. CDR3 length: 14 residues. CDR3 nucleotides: TGCGCCAGCAGCCAAGACCTCTCCGTACGTCAAGCTTTCTTT. It specifies CASSQDLSVRQAFF.